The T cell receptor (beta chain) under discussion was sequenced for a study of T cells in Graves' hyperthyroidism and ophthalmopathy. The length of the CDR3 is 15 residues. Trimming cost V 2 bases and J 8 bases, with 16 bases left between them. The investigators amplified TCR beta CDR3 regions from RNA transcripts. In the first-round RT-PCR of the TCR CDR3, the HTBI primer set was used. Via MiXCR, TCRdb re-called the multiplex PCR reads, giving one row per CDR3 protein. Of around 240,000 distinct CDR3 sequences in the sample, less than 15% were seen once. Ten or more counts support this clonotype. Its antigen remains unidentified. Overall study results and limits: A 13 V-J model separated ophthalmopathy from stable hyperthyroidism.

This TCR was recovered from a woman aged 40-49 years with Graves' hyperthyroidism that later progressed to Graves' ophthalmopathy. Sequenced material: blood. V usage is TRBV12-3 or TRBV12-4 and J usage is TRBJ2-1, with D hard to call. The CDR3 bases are TGTGCCAGCAGTTTAAGGGATTACTCTTCCGATGAGCAGTTCTTC. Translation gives CASSLRDYSSDEQFF.